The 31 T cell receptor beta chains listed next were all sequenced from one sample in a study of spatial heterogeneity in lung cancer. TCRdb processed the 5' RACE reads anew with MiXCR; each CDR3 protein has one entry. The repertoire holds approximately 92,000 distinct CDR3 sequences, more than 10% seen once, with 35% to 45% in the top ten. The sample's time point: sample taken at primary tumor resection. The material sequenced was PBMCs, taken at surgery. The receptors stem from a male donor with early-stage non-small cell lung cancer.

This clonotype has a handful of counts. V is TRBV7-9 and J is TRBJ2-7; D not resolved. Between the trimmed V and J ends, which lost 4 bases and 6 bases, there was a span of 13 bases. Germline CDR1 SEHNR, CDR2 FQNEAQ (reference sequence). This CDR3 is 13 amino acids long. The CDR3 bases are TGTGCCAGCAGCTCCATTATGGGGTTCGAGCAGTACTTC. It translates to CASSSIMGFEQYF.

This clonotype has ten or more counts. In nucleotides, the CDR3 is TGCAGCGTTGAAAGGGGACAGGGAATTGAGACCCAGTACTTC. This codes for CSVERGQGIETQYF. The V gene is TRBV29-1, the J gene TRBJ2-5, with 9 nucleotides matching TRBD1. The length of the CDR3 is 14 residues. J lost 5 bases, V lost 2 bases, and 6 bases had no gene match. CDR1 is SQVTM and CDR2 is ANQGSEA in the germline V gene. The whole variable domain, remainder taken from reference TRBV29-1 and TRBJ2-5, is SAVISQKPSRDICQRGTSLTIQCQVDSQVTMMFWYRQQPGQSLTLIATANQGSEATYESGFVIDKFPISRPNLTFSTLTVSNMSPEDSSIYLCSVERGQGIETQYFGPGTRLLVL.

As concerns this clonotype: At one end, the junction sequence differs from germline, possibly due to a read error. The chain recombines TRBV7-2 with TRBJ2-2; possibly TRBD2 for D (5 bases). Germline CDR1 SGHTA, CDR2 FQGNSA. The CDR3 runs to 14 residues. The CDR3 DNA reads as TGTGCCAGCAGCCTAGCAGCGAACACCGGGGAGCTGTTTTTT. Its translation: CASSLAANTGELFF.

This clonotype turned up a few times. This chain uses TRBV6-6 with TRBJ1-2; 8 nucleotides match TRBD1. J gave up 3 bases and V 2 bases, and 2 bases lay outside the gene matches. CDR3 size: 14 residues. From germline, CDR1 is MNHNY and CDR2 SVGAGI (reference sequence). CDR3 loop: CASSYQDRDYGYTF. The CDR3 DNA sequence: TGTGCCAGCAGTTACCAGGACAGGGACTATGGCTACACCTTC.

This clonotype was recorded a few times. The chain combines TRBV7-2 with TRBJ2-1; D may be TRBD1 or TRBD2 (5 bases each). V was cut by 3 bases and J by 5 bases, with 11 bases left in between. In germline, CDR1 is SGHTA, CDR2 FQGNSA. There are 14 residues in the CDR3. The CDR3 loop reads CASSLEEGHNEQFF. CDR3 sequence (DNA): TGTGCCAGCAGCTTGGAAGAGGGGCACAATGAGCAGTTCTTC.

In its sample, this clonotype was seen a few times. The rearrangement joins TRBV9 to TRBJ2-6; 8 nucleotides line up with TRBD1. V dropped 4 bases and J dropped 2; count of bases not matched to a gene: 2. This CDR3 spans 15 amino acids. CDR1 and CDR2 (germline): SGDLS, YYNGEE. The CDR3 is CASSIQGAGANVLTF. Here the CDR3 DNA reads TGTGCCAGCAGCATACAGGGGGCTGGGGCCAACGTCCTGACTTTC.

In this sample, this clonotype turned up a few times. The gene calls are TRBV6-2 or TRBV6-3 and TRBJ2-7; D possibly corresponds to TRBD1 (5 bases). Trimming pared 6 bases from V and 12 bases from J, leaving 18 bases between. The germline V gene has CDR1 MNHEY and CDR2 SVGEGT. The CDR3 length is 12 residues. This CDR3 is CASRLGPKSRYF. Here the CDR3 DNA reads TGTGCCAGCAGACTGGGGCCTAAATCGAGGTACTTC.

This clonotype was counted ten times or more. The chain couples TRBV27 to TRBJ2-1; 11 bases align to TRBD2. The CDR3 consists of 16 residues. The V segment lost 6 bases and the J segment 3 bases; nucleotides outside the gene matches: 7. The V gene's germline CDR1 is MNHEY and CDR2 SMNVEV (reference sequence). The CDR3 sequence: CASRRLAGTLYNEQFF. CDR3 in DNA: TGTGCCAGCAGGAGACTAGCGGGAACTCTCTACAATGAGCAGTTCTTC.

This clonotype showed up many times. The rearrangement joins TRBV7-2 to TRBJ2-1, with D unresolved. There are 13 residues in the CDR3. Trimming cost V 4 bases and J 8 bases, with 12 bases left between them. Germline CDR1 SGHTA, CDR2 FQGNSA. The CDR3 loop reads CASSWVSLDEQFF. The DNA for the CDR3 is TGTGCCAGCAGCTGGGTCTCGTTAGATGAGCAGTTCTTC.

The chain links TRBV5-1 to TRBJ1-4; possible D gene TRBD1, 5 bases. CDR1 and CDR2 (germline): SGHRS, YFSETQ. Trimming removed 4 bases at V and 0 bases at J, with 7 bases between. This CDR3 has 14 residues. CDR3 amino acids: CASSRGTTNEKLFF. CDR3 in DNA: TGCGCCAGCAGCCGGGGGACAACTAATGAAAAACTGTTTTTT.

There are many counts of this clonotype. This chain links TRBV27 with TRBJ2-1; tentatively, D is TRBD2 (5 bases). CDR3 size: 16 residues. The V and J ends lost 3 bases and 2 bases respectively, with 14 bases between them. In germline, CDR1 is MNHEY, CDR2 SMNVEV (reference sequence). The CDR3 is CASSFEGGPAYNEQFF. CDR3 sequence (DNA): TGTGCCAGCAGTTTTGAGGGCGGTCCTGCCTACAATGAGCAGTTCTTC.

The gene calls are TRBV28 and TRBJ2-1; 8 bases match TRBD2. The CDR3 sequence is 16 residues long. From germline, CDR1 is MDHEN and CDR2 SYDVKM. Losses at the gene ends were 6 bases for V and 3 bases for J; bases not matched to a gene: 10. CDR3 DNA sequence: TGTGCCAGCAGGACCCTTTTAGCGGGGTACTACAATGAGCAGTTCTTC. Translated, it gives CASRTLLAGYYNEQFF.

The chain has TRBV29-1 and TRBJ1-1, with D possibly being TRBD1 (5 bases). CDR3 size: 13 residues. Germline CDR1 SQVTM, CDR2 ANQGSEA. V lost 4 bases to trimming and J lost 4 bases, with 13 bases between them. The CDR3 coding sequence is TGCAGCGTTGTGGGACCGGTGGGCACTGAAGCTTTCTTT. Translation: CSVVGPVGTEAFF.

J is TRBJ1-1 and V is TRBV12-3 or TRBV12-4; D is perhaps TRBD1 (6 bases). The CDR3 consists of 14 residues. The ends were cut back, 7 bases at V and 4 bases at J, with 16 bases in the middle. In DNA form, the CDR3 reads TGTGCCAGCACTGTACTTCCGACAGGCACTGAAGCTTTCTTT. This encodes CASTVLPTGTEAFF.

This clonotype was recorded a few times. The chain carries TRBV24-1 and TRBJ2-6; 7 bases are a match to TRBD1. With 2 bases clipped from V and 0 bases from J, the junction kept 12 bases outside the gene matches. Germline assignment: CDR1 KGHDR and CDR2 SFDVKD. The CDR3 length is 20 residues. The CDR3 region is CATSDSSSRDSTSGANVLTF. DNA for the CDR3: TGTGCCACCAGTGATTCCAGTTCCCGGGACAGCACCTCTGGGGCCAACGTCCTGACTTTC.

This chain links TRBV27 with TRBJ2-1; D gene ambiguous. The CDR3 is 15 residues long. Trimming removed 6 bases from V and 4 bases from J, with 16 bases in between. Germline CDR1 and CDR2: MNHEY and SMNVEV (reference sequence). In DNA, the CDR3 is TGTGCCAGCAGGAGAACAGCAACTCCATACAATGAGCAGTTCTTC. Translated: CASRRTATPYNEQFF.

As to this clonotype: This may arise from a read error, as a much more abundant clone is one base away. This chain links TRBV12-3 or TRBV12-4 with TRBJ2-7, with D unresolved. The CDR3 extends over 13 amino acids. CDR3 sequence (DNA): TGTACCAGCAGTTTCGGCCCATCCTACGAGCAGTACTTC. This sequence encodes CTSSFGPSYEQYF.

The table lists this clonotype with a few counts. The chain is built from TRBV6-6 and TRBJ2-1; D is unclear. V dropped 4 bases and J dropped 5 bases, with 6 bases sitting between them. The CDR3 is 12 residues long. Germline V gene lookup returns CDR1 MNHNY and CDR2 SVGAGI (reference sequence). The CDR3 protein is CASSFPNNEQFF. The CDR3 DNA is TGTGCCAGCAGTTTTCCAAACAATGAGCAGTTCTTC.

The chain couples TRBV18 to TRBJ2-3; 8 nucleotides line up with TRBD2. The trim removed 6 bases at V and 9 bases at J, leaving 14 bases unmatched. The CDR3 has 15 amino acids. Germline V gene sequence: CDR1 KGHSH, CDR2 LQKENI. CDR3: CASSGAGDRDWTQYF. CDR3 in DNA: TGTGCCAGCTCGGGAGCGGGGGATAGGGATTGGACGCAGTATTTT.

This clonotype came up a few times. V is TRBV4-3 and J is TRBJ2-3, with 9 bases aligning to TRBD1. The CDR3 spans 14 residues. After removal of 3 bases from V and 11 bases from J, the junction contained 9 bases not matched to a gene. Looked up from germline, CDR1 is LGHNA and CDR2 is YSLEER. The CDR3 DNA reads TGCGCCAGCAGCCATTCAGGGACGGGACAGGGGCAGTATTTT. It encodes CASSHSGTGQGQYF.

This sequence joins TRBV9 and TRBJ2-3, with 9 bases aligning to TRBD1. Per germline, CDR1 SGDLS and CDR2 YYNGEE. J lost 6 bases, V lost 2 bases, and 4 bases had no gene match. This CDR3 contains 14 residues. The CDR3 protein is CASSVGQGSDTQYF. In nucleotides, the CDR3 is TGTGCCAGCAGCGTTGGACAGGGGTCGGATACGCAGTATTTT. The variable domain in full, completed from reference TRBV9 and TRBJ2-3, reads DSGVTQTPKHLITATGQRVTLRCSPRSGDLSVYWYQQSLDQGLQFLIQYYNGEERAKGNILERFSAQQFPDLHSELNLSSLELGDSALYFCASSVGQGSDTQYFGPGTRLTVL.

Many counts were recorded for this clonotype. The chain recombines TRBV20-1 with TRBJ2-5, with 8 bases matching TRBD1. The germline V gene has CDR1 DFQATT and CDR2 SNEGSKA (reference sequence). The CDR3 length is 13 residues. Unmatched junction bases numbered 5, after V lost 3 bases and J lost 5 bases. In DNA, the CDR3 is TGCAGTGCTAGGGACAGGGCTCCCGAGACCCAGTACTTC. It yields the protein CSARDRAPETQYF.

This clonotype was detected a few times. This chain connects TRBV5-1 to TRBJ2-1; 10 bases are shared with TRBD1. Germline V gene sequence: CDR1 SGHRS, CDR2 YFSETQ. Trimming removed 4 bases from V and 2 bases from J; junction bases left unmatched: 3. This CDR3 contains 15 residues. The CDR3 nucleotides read TGCGCCAGCAGCCCAGGACAGGGGGCCTACAATGAGCAGTTCTTC. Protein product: CASSPGQGAYNEQFF.

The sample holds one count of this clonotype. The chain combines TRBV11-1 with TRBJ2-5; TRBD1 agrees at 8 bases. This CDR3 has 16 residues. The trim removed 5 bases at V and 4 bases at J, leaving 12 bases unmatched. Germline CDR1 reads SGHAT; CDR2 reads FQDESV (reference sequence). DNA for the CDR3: TGTGCCAGCAGCAGCGGCACAGGGGGAGTATCAGAGACCCAGTACTTC. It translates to CASSSGTGGVSETQYF. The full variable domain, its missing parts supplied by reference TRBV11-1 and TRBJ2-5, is EAEVAQSPRYKITEKSQAVAFWCDPISGHATLYWYRQILGQGPELLVQFQDESVVDDSQLPKDRFSAERLKGVDSTLKIQPAELGDSAMYLCASSSGTGGVSETQYFGPGTRLLVL.

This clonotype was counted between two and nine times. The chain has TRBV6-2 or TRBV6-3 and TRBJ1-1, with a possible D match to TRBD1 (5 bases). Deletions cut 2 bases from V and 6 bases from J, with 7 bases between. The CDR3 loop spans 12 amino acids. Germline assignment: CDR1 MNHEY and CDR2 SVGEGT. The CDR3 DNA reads TGTGCCAGCAGTTACGCGGGGGCTGAAGCTTTCTTT. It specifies CASSYAGAEAFF.

The CDR3 protein is CATSDMRNTEAFF. The CDR3 DNA sequence: TGTGCCACCAGTGATATGCGGAACACTGAAGCTTTCTTT. J is TRBJ1-1 and V is TRBV24-1; D unresolved. This CDR3 comprises 13 residues. V dropped 3 bases and J dropped 1 base, with 5 bases sitting between them. The germline gives CDR1 KGHDR, CDR2 SFDVKD.

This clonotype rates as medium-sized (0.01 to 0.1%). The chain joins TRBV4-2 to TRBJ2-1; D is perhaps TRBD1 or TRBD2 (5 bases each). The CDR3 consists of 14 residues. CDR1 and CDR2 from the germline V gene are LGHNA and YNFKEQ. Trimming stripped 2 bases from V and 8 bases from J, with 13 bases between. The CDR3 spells CASSQPGRSDEQFF. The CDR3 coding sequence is TGTGCCAGCAGCCAACCGGGACGGTCGGATGAGCAGTTCTTC.

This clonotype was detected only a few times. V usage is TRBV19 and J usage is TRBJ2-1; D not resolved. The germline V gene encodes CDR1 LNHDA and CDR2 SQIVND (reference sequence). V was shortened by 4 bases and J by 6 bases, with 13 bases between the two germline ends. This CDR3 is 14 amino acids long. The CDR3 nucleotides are TGTGCCAGTAGTAGTCAGGCGAAAGGCAATGAGCAGTTCTTC. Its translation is CASSSQAKGNEQFF.

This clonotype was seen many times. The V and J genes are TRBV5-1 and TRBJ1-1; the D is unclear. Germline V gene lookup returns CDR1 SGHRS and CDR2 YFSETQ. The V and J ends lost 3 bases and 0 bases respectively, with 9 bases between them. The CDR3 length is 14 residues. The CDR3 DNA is TGCGCCAGCAGCTCCGAGGTCATGAACACTGAAGCTTTCTTT. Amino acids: CASSSEVMNTEAFF.

The CDR3 DNA sequence: TGTGCCAGCAGCCAAGATGCCAGGGCGGTTTCACCCCTCCACTTT. It codes for CASSQDARAVSPLHF. This sequence joins TRBV3-1 and TRBJ1-6; D might be TRBD1 (5 bases). Germline CDR1 is LGHDT and CDR2 is YNNKEL (reference sequence). CDR3 length: 15 residues. Trimming shortened V by 0 bases and J by 9 bases, and 12 bases separated the two germline ends.

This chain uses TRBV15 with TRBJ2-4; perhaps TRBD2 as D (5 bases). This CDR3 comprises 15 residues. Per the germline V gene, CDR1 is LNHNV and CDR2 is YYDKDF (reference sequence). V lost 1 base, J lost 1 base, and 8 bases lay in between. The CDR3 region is CATSRGRSAKNIQYF. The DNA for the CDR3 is TGTGCCACCAGCAGAGGGAGGTCGGCCAAAAACATTCAGTACTTC.